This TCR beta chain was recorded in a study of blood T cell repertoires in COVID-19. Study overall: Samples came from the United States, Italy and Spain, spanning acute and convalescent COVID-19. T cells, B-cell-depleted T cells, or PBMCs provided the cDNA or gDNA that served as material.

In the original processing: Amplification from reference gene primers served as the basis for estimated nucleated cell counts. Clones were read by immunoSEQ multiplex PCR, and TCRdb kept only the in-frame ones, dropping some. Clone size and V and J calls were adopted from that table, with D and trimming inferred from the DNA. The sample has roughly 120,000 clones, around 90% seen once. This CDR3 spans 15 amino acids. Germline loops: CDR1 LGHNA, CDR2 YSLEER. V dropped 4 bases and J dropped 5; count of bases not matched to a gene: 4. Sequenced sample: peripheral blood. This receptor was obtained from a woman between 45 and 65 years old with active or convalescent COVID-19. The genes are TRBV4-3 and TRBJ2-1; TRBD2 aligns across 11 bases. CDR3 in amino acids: CASSRAGLADNEQFF. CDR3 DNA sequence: TGCGCCAGCAGCCGAGCGGGACTAGCGGACAATGAGCAGTTCTTC.